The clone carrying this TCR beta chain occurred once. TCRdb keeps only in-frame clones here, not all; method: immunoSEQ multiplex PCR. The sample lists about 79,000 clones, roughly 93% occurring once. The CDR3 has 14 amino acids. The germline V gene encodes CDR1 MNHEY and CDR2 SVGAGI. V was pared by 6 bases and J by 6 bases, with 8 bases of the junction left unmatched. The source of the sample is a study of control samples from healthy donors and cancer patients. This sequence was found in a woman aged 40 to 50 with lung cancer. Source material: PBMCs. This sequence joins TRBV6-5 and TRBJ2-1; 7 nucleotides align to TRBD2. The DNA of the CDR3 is TGTGCCAGCAGCTCACGGGGGGTACGCAATGAGCAGTTCTTC. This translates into CASSSRGVRNEQFF.